This is a list of T cell receptor beta chains from one sample in a study of blood T cells in healthy people across ages. Via MiXCR, TCRdb re-called the 5' RACE reads, giving one row per CDR3 protein. The table has some 710,000 distinct CDR3 sequences, 22% seen once; the top ten hold 22%. Sequenced material: blood. These receptor sequences come from a man in his sixties or seventies in good health. CDR3s include the opening cysteine and the closing phenylalanine or tryptophan. A D gene is named only where the DNA matches it firmly. Only part of the rows carry a size: once, few, many, or a class if the clone is expanded.

V gene: TRBV9; clone size: few; CDR3 length: 14; J gene: TRBJ1-4; D gene: -; CDR3 DNA: TGTGCCAGCAGCATCGGACAATATAATGAAAAACTGTTTTTT; CDR3 protein: CASSIGQYNEKLFF
V gene: TRBV4-1; clone size: few; CDR3 length: 15; J gene: TRBJ2-3; D gene: -; CDR3 DNA: TGCGCCAGCAGCCAAGATCCCAGGGAGCAAGATACGCAGTATTTT; CDR3 protein: CASSQDPREQDTQYF
V gene: TRBV6-1; clone size: once; CDR3 length: 16; J gene: TRBJ2-1; D gene: TRBD1; CDR3 DNA: TGTGCCAGCAGTAACTACGCCGGGACAGGGGAGCATGAGCAGTTCTTC; CDR3 protein: CASSNYAGTGEHEQFF
V gene: TRBV7-9; clone size: -; CDR3 length: 13; J gene: TRBJ2-3; D gene: -; CDR3 DNA: TGTGCCAGCGGAAATATCAACACAGATACGCAGTATTTT; CDR3 protein: CASGNINTDTQYF
V gene: TRBV6-2/TRBV6-3; clone size: -; CDR3 length: 13; J gene: TRBJ1-2; D gene: -; CDR3 DNA: TGTGCCAGCACCCTGGGCACAGTCTATGGCTACACCTTC; CDR3 protein: CASTLGTVYGYTF
V gene: TRBV29-1; clone size: few; CDR3 length: 14; J gene: TRBJ2-2; D gene: TRBD1; CDR3 DNA: TGCAGCGTTGGGGGACAGGGGGCTCCAGGGGAGCTGTTTTTT; CDR3 protein: CSVGGQGAPGELFF
V gene: TRBV11-2; clone size: -; CDR3 length: 13; J gene: TRBJ1-1; D gene: -; CDR3 DNA: TGTGCCAGCAGCTCGAGGAGGAACACTGAAGCTTTCTTT; CDR3 protein: CASSSRRNTEAFF
V gene: TRBV6-2/TRBV6-3; clone size: -; CDR3 length: 17; J gene: TRBJ2-7; D gene: TRBD1; CDR3 DNA: TGTGCCAGCAGTTACAAGTTATCCGGGACAGGGTTCTACGAGCAGTACTTC; CDR3 protein: CASSYKLSGTGFYEQYF
V gene: TRBV6-2/TRBV6-3; clone size: -; CDR3 length: 13; J gene: TRBJ2-1; D gene: -; CDR3 DNA: TGTGCCAGCAGTTACTCAGACGGGTATGAGCAGTTCTTC; CDR3 protein: CASSYSDGYEQFF
V gene: TRBV29-1; clone size: few; CDR3 length: 12; J gene: TRBJ2-1; D gene: -; CDR3 DNA: TGCAGCGTTTCCCGGGCGGACAATGAGCAGTTCTTC; CDR3 protein: CSVSRADNEQFF
V gene: TRBV27; clone size: -; CDR3 length: 14; J gene: TRBJ2-7; D gene: TRBD2; CDR3 DNA: TGTGCCAGCAGTCGCGGGGGGCGCACCTACGAGCAGTACTTC; CDR3 protein: CASSRGGRTYEQYF
V gene: TRBV4-3; clone size: many; CDR3 length: 13; J gene: TRBJ1-5; D gene: -; CDR3 DNA: TGCGCCAGCAGCCAAGATTTCAAGCAGCCCCAGCATTTT; CDR3 protein: CASSQDFKQPQHF
V gene: TRBV7-6; clone size: few; CDR3 length: 16; J gene: TRBJ2-3; D gene: -; CDR3 DNA: TGTGCCAGCACCCCAACGACAGAGACTAGCACAGATACGCAGTATTTT; CDR3 protein: CASTPTTETSTDTQYF
V gene: TRBV10-3; clone size: many; CDR3 length: 16; J gene: TRBJ2-3; D gene: -; CDR3 DNA: TGTGCCATCAGTGAGTCACACAGCTTGGTCACAGATACGCAGTATTTT; CDR3 protein: CAISESHSLVTDTQYF
V gene: TRBV5-1; clone size: few; CDR3 length: 16; J gene: TRBJ2-7; D gene: -; CDR3 DNA: TGCGCCAGCAGCGGTGAGCCCAAAAGAATTCCTGGCGAGCAGTACTTC; CDR3 protein: CASSGEPKRIPGEQYF
V gene: TRBV28; clone size: -; CDR3 length: 11; J gene: TRBJ2-7; D gene: -; CDR3 DNA: TGTGCCAGCAGCCGGCGAGAAAGGCAGTACTTC; CDR3 protein: CASSRRERQYF
V gene: TRBV12-3/TRBV12-4; clone size: -; CDR3 length: 16; J gene: TRBJ1-2; D gene: TRBD1; CDR3 DNA: TGTGCCAGCAGTGACTCTTACCGGGACAGGGATTATGGCTACACCTTC; CDR3 protein: CASSDSYRDRDYGYTF
V gene: TRBV12-3/TRBV12-4; clone size: -; CDR3 length: 14; J gene: TRBJ2-5; D gene: TRBD1; CDR3 DNA: TGTGCCAGCAGTAGACGGGACAGGGTACAGACCCAGTACTTC; CDR3 protein: CASSRRDRVQTQYF
V gene: TRBV24-1; clone size: many; CDR3 length: 15; J gene: TRBJ2-5; D gene: TRBD2; CDR3 DNA: TGTGCCACCAGAGCAACTAGCGCCGACCAAGAGACCCAGTACTTC; CDR3 protein: CATRATSADQETQYF
V gene: TRBV5-1; clone size: -; CDR3 length: 14; J gene: TRBJ1-4; D gene: -; CDR3 DNA: TGCGCCAGCAGCTCGGACACATCGGGGGAAAAACTGTTTTTT; CDR3 protein: CASSSDTSGEKLFF
V gene: TRBV20-1; clone size: -; CDR3 length: 14; J gene: TRBJ1-1; D gene: TRBD1; CDR3 DNA: TGCAGTGCCATTCGGGGGACAGGGGTGCCTGAAGCTTTCTTT; CDR3 protein: CSAIRGTGVPEAFF
V gene: TRBV7-3; clone size: -; CDR3 length: 17; J gene: TRBJ2-3; D gene: TRBD2; CDR3 DNA: TGTGCCAGCAGCCCCTCTAGCGGGGGGGTATTCACAGATACGCAGTATTTT; CDR3 protein: CASSPSSGGVFTDTQYF
V gene: TRBV28; clone size: few; CDR3 length: 15; J gene: TRBJ2-3; D gene: TRBD2; CDR3 DNA: TGTGCCAGCAGCCCTCCTAGCGGAATCACAGATACGCAGTATTTT; CDR3 protein: CASSPPSGITDTQYF
V gene: TRBV7-9; clone size: -; CDR3 length: 17; J gene: TRBJ2-3; D gene: TRBD2; CDR3 DNA: TGTGCCAGCAGCCTTCAAAGACAGCGGGAGTTGTCAGATACGCAGTATTTT; CDR3 protein: CASSLQRQRELSDTQYF
V gene: TRBV5-1; clone size: -; CDR3 length: 16; J gene: TRBJ2-2; D gene: -; CDR3 DNA: TGCGCCAGCAGCTTGAAGGCTAGCGTTGGAATCGGGGAGCTGTTTTTT; CDR3 protein: CASSLKASVGIGELFF